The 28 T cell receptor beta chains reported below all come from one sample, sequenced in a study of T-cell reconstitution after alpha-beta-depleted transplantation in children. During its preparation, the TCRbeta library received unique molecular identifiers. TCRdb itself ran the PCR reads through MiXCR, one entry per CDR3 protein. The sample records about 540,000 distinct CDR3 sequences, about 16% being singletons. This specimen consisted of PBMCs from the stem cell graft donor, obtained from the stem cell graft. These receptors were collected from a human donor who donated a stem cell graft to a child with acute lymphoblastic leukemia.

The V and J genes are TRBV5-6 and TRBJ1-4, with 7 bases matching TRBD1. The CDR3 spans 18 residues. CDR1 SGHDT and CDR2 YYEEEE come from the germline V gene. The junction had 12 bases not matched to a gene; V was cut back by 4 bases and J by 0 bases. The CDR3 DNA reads TGTGCCAGCAGCATTACGGGACAGCTCTTAGCAACTAATGAAAAACTGTTTTTT. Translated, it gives CASSITGQLLATNEKLFF.

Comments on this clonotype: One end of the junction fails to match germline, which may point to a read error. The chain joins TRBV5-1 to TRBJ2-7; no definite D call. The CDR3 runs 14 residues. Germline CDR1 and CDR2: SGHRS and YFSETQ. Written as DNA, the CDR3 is TGCGCCAGCAGCTTGGTTACAGTCTCCTCCGAGCAGTACTTC. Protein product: CASSLVTVSSEQYF.

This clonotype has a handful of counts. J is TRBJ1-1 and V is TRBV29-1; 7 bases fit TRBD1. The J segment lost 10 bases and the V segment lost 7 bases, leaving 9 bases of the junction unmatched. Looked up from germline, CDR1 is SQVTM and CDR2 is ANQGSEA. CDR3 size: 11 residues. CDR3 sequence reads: CSGRDSQGAFF. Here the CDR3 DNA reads TGCAGCGGGAGGGACAGTCAAGGAGCTTTCTTT.

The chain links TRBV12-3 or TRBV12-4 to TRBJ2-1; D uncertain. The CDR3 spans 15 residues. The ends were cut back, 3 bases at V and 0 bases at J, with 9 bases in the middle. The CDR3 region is CASSFYWSSYNEQFF. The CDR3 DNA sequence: TGTGCCAGCAGTTTCTACTGGAGCTCCTACAATGAGCAGTTCTTC.

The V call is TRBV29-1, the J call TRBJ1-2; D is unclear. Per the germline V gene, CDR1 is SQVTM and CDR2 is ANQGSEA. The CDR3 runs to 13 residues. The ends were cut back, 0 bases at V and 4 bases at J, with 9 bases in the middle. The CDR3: CSVEDLVGYGYTF. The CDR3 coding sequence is TGCAGCGTTGAAGATCTGGTTGGCTATGGCTACACCTTC.

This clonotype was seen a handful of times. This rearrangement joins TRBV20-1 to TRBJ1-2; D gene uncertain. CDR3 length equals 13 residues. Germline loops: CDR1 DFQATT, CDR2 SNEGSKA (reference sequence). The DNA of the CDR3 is TGCAGCCCCGAGGTATCCTGGAACTATGGCTACACCTTC. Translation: CSPEVSWNYGYTF.

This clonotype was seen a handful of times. CDR3 nucleotides: TGCAGTGCTCGTAGCGGGCCTAGCACAGATACGCAGTATTTT. Residues: CSARSGPSTDTQYF. The chain carries TRBV20-1 and TRBJ2-3; 7 positions agree with TRBD2. The CDR3 loop spans 14 amino acids. With 5 bases clipped from V and 0 bases from J, the junction kept 5 bases outside the gene matches. Per germline, CDR1 DFQATT and CDR2 SNEGSKA (reference sequence).

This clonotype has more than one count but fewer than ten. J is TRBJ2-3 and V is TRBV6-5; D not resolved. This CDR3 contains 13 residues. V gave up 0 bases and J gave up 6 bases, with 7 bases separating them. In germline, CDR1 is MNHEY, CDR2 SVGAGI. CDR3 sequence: CASSYSELDTQYF. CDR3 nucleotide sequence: TGTGCCAGCAGTTACTCGGAGTTGGATACGCAGTATTTT.

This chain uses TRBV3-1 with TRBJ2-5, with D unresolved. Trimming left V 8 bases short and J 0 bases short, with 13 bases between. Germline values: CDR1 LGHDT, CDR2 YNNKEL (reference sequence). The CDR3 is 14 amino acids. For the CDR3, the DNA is TGTGCCAGCGGCTCCCTTTCGTACCAAGAGACCCAGTACTTC. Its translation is CASGSLSYQETQYF.

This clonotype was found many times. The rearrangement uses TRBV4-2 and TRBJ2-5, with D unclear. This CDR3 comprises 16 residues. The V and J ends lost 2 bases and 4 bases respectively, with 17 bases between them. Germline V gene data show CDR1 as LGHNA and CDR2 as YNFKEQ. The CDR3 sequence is CASSQILAQEPETQYF. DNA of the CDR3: TGTGCCAGCAGCCAAATCTTGGCCCAGGAGCCAGAGACCCAGTACTTC.

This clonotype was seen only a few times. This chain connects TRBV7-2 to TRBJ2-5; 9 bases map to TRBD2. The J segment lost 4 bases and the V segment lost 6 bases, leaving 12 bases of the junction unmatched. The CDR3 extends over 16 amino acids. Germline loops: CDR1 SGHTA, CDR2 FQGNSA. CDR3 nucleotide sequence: TGTGCCAGCAGGCTAAATCCGGGACTAGCACGAGAGACCCAGTACTTC. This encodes CASRLNPGLARETQYF.

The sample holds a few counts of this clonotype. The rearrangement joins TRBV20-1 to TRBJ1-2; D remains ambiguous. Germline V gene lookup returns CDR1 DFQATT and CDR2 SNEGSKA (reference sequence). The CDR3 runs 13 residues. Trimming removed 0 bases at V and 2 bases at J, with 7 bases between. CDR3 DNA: TGCAGTGCTAGAGATTCCAGGAACTATGGCTACACCTTC. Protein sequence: CSARDSRNYGYTF.

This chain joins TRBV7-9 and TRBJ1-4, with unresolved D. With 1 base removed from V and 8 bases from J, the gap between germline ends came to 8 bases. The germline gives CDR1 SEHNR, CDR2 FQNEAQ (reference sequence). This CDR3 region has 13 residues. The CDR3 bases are TGTGCCAGCAGCTTAGTAGATAACGAAAAACTGTTTTTT. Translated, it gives CASSLVDNEKLFF. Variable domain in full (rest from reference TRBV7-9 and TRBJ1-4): DTGVSQNPRHKITKRGQNVTFRCDPISEHNRLYWYRQTLGQGPEFLTYFQNEAQLEKSRLLSDRFSAERPKGSFSTLEIQRTEQGDSAMYLCASSLVDNEKLFFGSGTQLSVL.

The CDR3 protein is CASSLGSGTSRRYEQYF. CDR3 nucleotides: TGCGCCAGCAGCTTGGGTTCCGGGACTAGTCGGAGATACGAGCAGTACTTC. This chain connects TRBV5-1 to TRBJ2-7, with 8 bases lining up with TRBD2. This CDR3 has 17 residues. Trimming at V came to 0 bases and at J to 4 bases, leaving 12 bases not matched to a gene. From germline, CDR1 is SGHRS and CDR2 YFSETQ. Full variable domain (missing parts from reference TRBV5-1 and TRBJ2-7): KAGVTQTPRYLIKTRGQQVTLSCSPISGHRSVSWYQQTPGQGLQFLFEYFSETQRNKGNFPGRFSGRQFSNSRSEMNVSTLELGDSALYLCASSLGSGTSRRYEQYFGPGTRLTVT.

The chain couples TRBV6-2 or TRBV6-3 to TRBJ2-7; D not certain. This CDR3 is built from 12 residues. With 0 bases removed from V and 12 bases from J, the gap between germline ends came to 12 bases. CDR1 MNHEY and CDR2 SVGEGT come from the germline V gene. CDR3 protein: CASSYSLDPGYF. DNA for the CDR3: TGTGCCAGCAGTTACTCGCTAGACCCCGGGTACTTC.

The CDR3 region is CGCRQNNEKLFF. For the CDR3, the DNA is TGCGGGTGCAGACAGAATAATGAAAAACTGTTTTTT. This rearrangement joins TRBV20-1 to TRBJ1-4; D possibly corresponds to TRBD1 (5 bases). The CDR3 totals 12 residues. Germline values: CDR1 DFQATT, CDR2 SNEGSKA (reference sequence).

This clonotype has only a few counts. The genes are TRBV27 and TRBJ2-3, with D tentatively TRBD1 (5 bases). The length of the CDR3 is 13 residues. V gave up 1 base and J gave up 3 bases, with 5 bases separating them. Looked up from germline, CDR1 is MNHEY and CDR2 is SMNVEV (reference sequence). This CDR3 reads CASSLYRTDTQYF. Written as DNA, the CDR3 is TGTGCCAGCAGTTTATACAGGACAGATACGCAGTATTTT.

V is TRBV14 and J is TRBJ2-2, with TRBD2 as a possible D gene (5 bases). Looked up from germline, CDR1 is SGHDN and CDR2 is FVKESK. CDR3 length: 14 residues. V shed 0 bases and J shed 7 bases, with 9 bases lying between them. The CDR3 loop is CASSQDVTSGELFF. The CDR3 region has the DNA TGTGCCAGCAGCCAAGATGTCACTAGCGGGGAGCTGTTTTTT.

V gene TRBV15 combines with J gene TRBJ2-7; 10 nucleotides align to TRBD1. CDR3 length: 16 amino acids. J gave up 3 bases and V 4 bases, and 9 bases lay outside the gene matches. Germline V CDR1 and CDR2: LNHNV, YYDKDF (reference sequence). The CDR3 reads CATSTLSRDRGYEQYF. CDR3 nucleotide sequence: TGTGCCACCAGCACACTCAGCCGGGACAGGGGCTACGAGCAGTACTTC.

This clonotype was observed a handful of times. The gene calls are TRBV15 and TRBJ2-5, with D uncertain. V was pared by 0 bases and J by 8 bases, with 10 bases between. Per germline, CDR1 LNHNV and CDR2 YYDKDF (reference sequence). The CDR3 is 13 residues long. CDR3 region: CATSRDEVSTQYF. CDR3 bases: TGTGCCACCAGCAGAGATGAGGTCTCAACCCAGTACTTC.

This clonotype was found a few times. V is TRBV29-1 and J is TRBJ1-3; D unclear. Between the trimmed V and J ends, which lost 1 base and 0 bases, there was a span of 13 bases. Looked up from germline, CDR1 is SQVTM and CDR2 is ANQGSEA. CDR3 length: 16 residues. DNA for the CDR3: TGCAGCGTTGAAGGGGCGCTTGCCCGCTCTGGAAACACCATATATTTT. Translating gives CSVEGALARSGNTIYF.

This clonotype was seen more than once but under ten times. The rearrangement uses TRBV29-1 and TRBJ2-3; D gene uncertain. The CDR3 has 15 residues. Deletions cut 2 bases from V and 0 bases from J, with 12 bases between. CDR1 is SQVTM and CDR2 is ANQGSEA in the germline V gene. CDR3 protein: CSVENPPESTDTQYF. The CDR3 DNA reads TGCAGCGTTGAAAACCCTCCCGAGAGCACAGATACGCAGTATTTT.

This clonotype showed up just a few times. CDR3 residues: CASSPGQGAHNEQFF. The CDR3 DNA reads as TGCGCCAGCAGCCCCGGACAGGGGGCCCACAATGAGCAGTTCTTC. The chain has TRBV5-1 and TRBJ2-1; 11 bases line up with TRBD1. The CDR3 extends over 15 amino acids. V trimming: 4 bases; J trimming: 5 bases; junction bases outside the gene matches: 5. Germline V gene data show CDR1 as SGHRS and CDR2 as YFSETQ.

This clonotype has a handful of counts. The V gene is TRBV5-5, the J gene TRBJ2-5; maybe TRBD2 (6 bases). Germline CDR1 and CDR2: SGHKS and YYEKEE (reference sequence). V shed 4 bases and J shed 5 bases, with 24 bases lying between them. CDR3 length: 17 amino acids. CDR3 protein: CASSRSPGLPTRETQYF. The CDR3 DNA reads TGTGCCAGCAGCCGGAGCCCGGGACTCCCGACCCGGGAGACCCAGTACTTC.

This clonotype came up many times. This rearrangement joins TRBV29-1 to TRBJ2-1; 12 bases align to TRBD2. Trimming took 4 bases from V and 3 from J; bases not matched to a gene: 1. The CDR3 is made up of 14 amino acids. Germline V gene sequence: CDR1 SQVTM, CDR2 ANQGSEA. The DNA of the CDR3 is TGCAGCGTTGGGACTAGCGGGGACTACAATGAGCAGTTCTTC. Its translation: CSVGTSGDYNEQFF.

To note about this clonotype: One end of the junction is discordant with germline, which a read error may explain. DNA of the CDR3: TGCAGCGTTGATTCGAGACTAGCGGGAGGAGGGGAGCATTTCTTC. Protein sequence: CSVDSRLAGGGEHFF. The chain employs TRBV29-1 and TRBJ2-1; 13 nucleotides agree with TRBD2. The CDR3 covers 15 residues. Germline values: CDR1 SQVTM, CDR2 ANQGSEA.

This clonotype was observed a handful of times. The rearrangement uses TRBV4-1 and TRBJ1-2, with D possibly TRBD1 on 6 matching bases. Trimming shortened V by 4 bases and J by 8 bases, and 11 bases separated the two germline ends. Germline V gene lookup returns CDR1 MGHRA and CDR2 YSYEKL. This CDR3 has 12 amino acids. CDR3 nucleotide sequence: TGCGCCAGCAGCCGAACAGGGCAGGGCTACACCTTC. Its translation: CASSRTGQGYTF.

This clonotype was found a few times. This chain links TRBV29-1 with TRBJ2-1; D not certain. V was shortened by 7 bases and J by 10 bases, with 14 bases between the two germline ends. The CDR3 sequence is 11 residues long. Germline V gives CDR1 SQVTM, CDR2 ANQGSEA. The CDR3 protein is CSGAKGYEQFF. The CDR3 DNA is TGCAGCGGGGCCAAGGGTTACGAGCAGTTCTTC.